This T cell receptor beta chain was identified in a study of regulatory T cells in long-lasting Graves disease. Overall study findings and caveats: Exclusively peripheral blood, rather than thyroid tissue, was studied. With some 2,800 shared public clonotypes, persistent patients exceeded new patients, who shared about 1,000. TCR diversity was lower in persistent Graves' patients (versus newly diagnosed ones).

Library construction for TCR beta used iRepertoire HTBI primers and Arm-PCR of CDR3 regions. MiXCR, run by TCRdb on the multiplex PCR reads, gives a single entry per CDR3 protein. Among 300,000 to 350,000 distinct CDR3 sequences listed, roughly 21% were seen once. The sample's time point: persistent/refractory GD, antithyroid drugs over 5 years with positive TRAb. After RNA was extracted from PBMCs, the TCR library was made from it. One endocrinology department in Xi'an, China, was where patients came from. A note on this clonotype: Antigen specificity is unknown.

The V gene's germline CDR1 is LNHDA and CDR2 SQIVND (reference sequence). Deletions cut 3 bases from V and 4 bases from J, with 12 bases between. The CDR3 covers 14 residues. Specimen: peripheral blood mononuclear cells (PBMCs), collected when the disease was refractory, from a patient treated with antithyroid drugs. The rearrangement uses TRBV19 and TRBJ2-5, with D unresolved. The clonotype originates from a female donor with Graves disease. The CDR3 DNA reads TGTGCCAGTAGTATCCGCGACTTCCCAGAGACCCAGTACTTC. Translation: CASSIRDFPETQYF.